One and the same sample provided the 2 T cell receptor beta chains below, sequenced in a study of T cell changes during pregnancy in multiple sclerosis. Clones were sequenced by immunoSEQ multiplex PCR, and TCRdb holds only the in-frame ones, with some missing. The sample contains fewer than 60,000 clones, more than 85% of which appear only once. Sample: peripheral blood, taken after pregnancy. The receptors derive from a female donor in good health, enrolled as a control in a pregnancy study.

V usage is TRBV5-4 and J usage is TRBJ2-3; TRBD1 aligns across 7 bases. J lost 7 bases, V lost 3 bases, and 5 bases had no gene match. The CDR3 sequence is 13 residues long. Germline V gives CDR1 SGHNT, CDR2 YYREEE (reference sequence). CDR3 amino acids: CASSSWTGNTQYF. The DNA of the CDR3 is TGTGCCAGCAGCTCGTGGACAGGAAATACGCAGTATTTT. Filled out from reference TRBV5-4 and TRBJ2-3, the complete variable domain reads ETGVTQSPTHLIKTRGQQVTLRCSSQSGHNTVSWYQQALGQGPQFIFQYYREEENGRGNFPPRFSGLQFPNYSSELNVNALELDDSALYLCASSSWTGNTQYFGPGTRLTVL.

The chain employs TRBV20-1 and TRBJ2-7, with D unclear. Germline lookup yields CDR1 DFQATT and CDR2 SNEGSKA (reference sequence). The V gene lost 2 bases and the J gene lost 4 bases, with 6 bases spanning the gap. The CDR3 totals 11 residues. CDR3 DNA sequence: TGCAGTGCTAGAACTTCATACGAGCAGTACTTC. Its protein is CSARTSYEQYF.